This TCR beta chain derives from a study of cytomegalovirus exposure and HLA in healthy donors. Whole-study context: An early release of data contained roughly 86 million unique TCRs, which came from HLA-typed donors. Falling in the Caucasian-associated ancestry cluster were about four fifths of about 400 genotyped donors.

General study findings and limits: Relative to the approximately 700-donor mean, N-insertions were reportedly fewer in an Asian-associated ancestry cluster in a later analysis. Sequencing likely produced, as an artifact, a cluster of highly shared sequence variants.

Trimming cost V 1 base and J 7 bases, with 13 bases left between them. The CDR3 runs to 14 residues. Germline lookup yields CDR1 SEHNR and CDR2 FQNEAQ (reference sequence). PCR amplification relied on 60 Vbeta primers (plus 13 Jbeta primers). TCRdb's copy holds only in-frame clones and misses some; the assay was immunoSEQ multiplex PCR. In the table there are under 150,000 clones, 65% to 85% of which are singletons. Notes on this clone: The antigen remains undetermined.

The TCR was taken from a young woman in good health and CMV-seropositive. The sample taken for sequencing was PBMCs. This chain connects TRBV7-9 to TRBJ1-2; D possibly corresponds to TRBD1 (6 bases). CDR3 sequence (DNA): TGTGCCAGCAGCTTAGATTCCCAGACAGGTGGCTACACCTTC. It translates to CASSLDSQTGGYTF.